The 23 T cell receptor beta chains below all came from one sample that was sequenced in a study of T cell responses to AZD1222 COVID-19 vaccine. Sequenced by immunoSEQ multiplex PCR; TCRdb stores in-frame clones only, minus some. Here the sample spans 150,000 to 200,000 clones, 94% being singletons. The input for sequencing was peripheral blood, taken on day 0 of AZD1222 vaccination. The source is an adult in good health.

The V gene is TRBV25-1, the J gene TRBJ2-2; D might be TRBD1 (5 bases). This CDR3 comprises 15 residues. Germline lookup yields CDR1 MGHDK and CDR2 SYGVNS. V was clipped by 5 bases and J by 2 bases, with 12 bases between them. CDR3 bases: TGTGCCAGCAGTTCCAGGGTTACTAACACCGGGGAGCTGTTTTTT. It specifies CASSSRVTNTGELFF.

V usage is TRBV25-1 and J usage is TRBJ2-7; D is unresolved. The CDR3 loop spans 13 amino acids. V lost 4 bases, J lost 1 base, and 8 bases lay in between. Germline assignment: CDR1 MGHDK and CDR2 SYGVNS. CDR3 nucleotides: TGTGCCAGCAGTGGGGATGGTTCCTACGAGCAGTACTTC. Protein: CASSGDGSYEQYF.

The chain has TRBV6-2 or TRBV6-3 and TRBJ1-2; weak D call: TRBD1 (5 bases). In germline, CDR1 is MNHEY, CDR2 SVGEGT. V was cut by 3 bases and J by 5 bases, with 13 bases left in between. The CDR3 is made up of 14 amino acids. Here the CDR3 DNA reads TGTGCCAGCAGTTATGTCGGGACGGATTATGGCTACACCTTC. Translation gives CASSYVGTDYGYTF.

The chain joins TRBV29-1 to TRBJ2-1, with D hard to call. The CDR3 has 11 residues. Germline V CDR1 and CDR2: SQVTM, ANQGSEA. Trimming stripped 2 bases from V and 9 bases from J, with 8 bases between. In nucleotides, the CDR3 is TGCAGCGTTGAATATCCGGGTGAGCAGTTCTTC. This gives the protein CSVEYPGEQFF.

The chain combines TRBV11-2 with TRBJ1-3; 7 bases fit TRBD1. This CDR3 is 16 amino acids long. Trimming took 0 bases from V and 4 from J; bases not matched to a gene: 6. In germline, CDR1 is SGHAT, CDR2 FQNNGV. The CDR3 loop reads CASSLDGQVRGNTIYF. The CDR3 DNA follows: TGTGCCAGCAGCTTAGACGGACAGGTTAGGGGAAACACCATATATTTT.

J is TRBJ1-1 and V is TRBV5-4; a weak D match, TRBD1 (6 bases). The germline V gene has CDR1 SGHNT and CDR2 YYREEE (reference sequence). V was cut by 4 bases and J by 4 bases, with 14 bases left in between. CDR3 length: 14 residues. CDR3 sequence: CASSLQGGVTEAFF. The CDR3 coding sequence is TGTGCCAGCAGCCTACAGGGTGGGGTCACTGAAGCTTTCTTT. The variable domain in full, with the rest retrieved from reference TRBV5-4 and TRBJ1-1, is ETGVTQSPTHLIKTRGQQVTLRCSSQSGHNTVSWYQQALGQGPQFIFQYYREEENGRGNFPPRFSGLQFPNYSSELNVNALELDDSALYLCASSLQGGVTEAFFGQGTRLTVV.

The J gene is TRBJ2-7, the V gene TRBV5-4; 10 bases align to TRBD1. This CDR3 spans 16 amino acids. Germline CDR1 reads SGHNT; CDR2 reads YYREEE (reference sequence). Trimming cost V 1 base and J 2 bases; bases outside gene matches: 6. This CDR3 reads CASSLSPGQGPYEQYF. CDR3 nucleotide sequence: TGTGCCAGCAGCTTGTCCCCGGGACAGGGGCCCTACGAGCAGTACTTC.

This clone is a singleton in its sample. The CDR3 DNA is TGTGCCAGCAGCGTGGGGCTGCGGGAGGTTTTAGAGACCCAGTACTTC. The encoded protein is CASSVGLREVLETQYF. This rearrangement joins TRBV9 to TRBJ2-5, with 8 bases matching TRBD2. Germline-derived CDR1 and CDR2 are SGDLS and YYNGEE. This CDR3 spans 16 amino acids. V gave up 2 bases and J gave up 4 bases; unmatched junction bases: 10.

V usage is TRBV13 and J usage is TRBJ1-5; TRBD1 might be the D (5 bases). The germline V and J ends were trimmed by 4 bases and 9 bases, with 13 bases remaining between them. Germline V CDR1 and CDR2: PRHDT, FYEKMQ (reference sequence). The CDR3 is 13 residues long. The CDR3 region is CASSSLLGGPQHF. The CDR3 DNA sequence: TGTGCCAGCAGCTCCCTCCTCGGGGGGCCCCAGCATTTT.

The gene calls are TRBV4-2 and TRBJ1-1, with D possibly matching TRBD1 (5 bases). CDR1 and CDR2 from the germline V gene are LGHNA and YNFKEQ. The CDR3 loop spans 16 amino acids. The V end was cut by 0 bases, the J end by 2 bases, with 13 bases between. The CDR3 sequence: CASSQDLGGPNTEAFF. In nucleotides, the CDR3 is TGTGCCAGCAGCCAAGATCTGGGGGGACCCAACACTGAAGCTTTCTTT.

V is TRBV6-5 and J is TRBJ2-3, with a weak D call TRBD2 (6 bases). V lost 6 bases and J 5 bases, leaving 15 bases between the germline ends. The CDR3 sequence is 14 residues long. Germline values: CDR1 MNHEY, CDR2 SVGAGI. Here the CDR3 reads CASSLAGHGDTQYF. The CDR3, as DNA: TGTGCCAGCAGCCTGGCGGGGCATGGAGATACGCAGTATTTT.

The genes are TRBV7-3 and TRBJ2-5; D is perhaps TRBD2 (6 bases). CDR3 length: 17 amino acids. The V gene lost 1 base and the J gene lost 4 bases, with 19 bases spanning the gap. Germline-derived CDR1 and CDR2 are SGHTA and FQGTGA. CDR3 DNA: TGTGCCAGCAGCTTAAGGGTACGGGAGAAAGGGCTAGAGACCCAGTACTTC. This codes for CASSLRVREKGLETQYF.

This chain uses TRBV3-1 (or the pseudogene TRBV3-2) with TRBJ2-1; D assignment may be TRBD1 or TRBD2 (6 bases each). Germline V gene data show CDR1 as LGHDT and CDR2 as YNNKEL (reference sequence). V lost 0 bases and J 9 bases, leaving 18 bases between the germline ends. The CDR3 consists of 16 residues. DNA of the CDR3: TGTGCCAGCAGCCAAGATGTGGGGGGCAGTTACCGTGAGCAGTTCTTC. Protein product: CASSQDVGGSYREQFF.

This sequence joins TRBV24-1 and TRBJ2-3; 10 nucleotides align to TRBD2. Germline CDR1 reads KGHDR; CDR2 reads SFDVKD. Germline trimming cut 4 bases from V and 10 bases from J; bases unmatched to any gene: 7. The CDR3 runs to 14 residues. The CDR3 sequence: CATSELAGTKSQYF. CDR3 DNA sequence: TGTGCCACCAGTGAACTAGCGGGAACAAAATCGCAGTATTTT.

The gene calls are TRBV5-5 and TRBJ1-1; possible D gene TRBD1, 5 bases. From germline, CDR1 is SGHKS and CDR2 YYEKEE (reference sequence). The CDR3 covers 14 residues. The V end lost 4 bases, the J end lost 1 base, and 11 bases lay between the germline ends. This CDR3 is CASSPGTGNTEAFF. In DNA, the CDR3 is TGTGCCAGCAGCCCCGGGACGGGGAACACTGAAGCTTTCTTT.

The genes are TRBV18 and TRBJ1-2; no reliable D call. V lost 5 bases and J lost 8, with 12 bases in between. This CDR3 region has 12 residues. Looked up from germline, CDR1 is KGHSH and CDR2 is LQKENI. In DNA form, the CDR3 reads TGTGCCAGCTCAACAGATTTGTTAGGCTACACCTTC. Translated: CASSTDLLGYTF. The variable domain in full, completed from reference TRBV18 and TRBJ1-2, reads NAGVMQNPRHLVRRRGQEARLRCSPMKGHSHVYWYRQLPEEGLKFMVYLQKENIIDESGMPKERFSAEFPKEGPSILRIQQVVRGDSAAYFCASSTDLLGYTFGSGTRLTVV.

J is TRBJ1-3 and V is TRBV28; D might be TRBD1 (5 bases). Germline V gives CDR1 MDHEN, CDR2 SYDVKM. The CDR3 contains 14 residues. Trimming took off 4 bases at V and 4 bases at J, with 11 bases between the two ends. CDR3 DNA: TGTGCCAGCAGTTCCCAGGGTAGCGGAAACACCATATATTTT. Protein product: CASSSQGSGNTIYF.

The chain links TRBV29-1 to TRBJ1-1, with D possibly matching TRBD1 (5 bases). The V gene lost 5 bases and the J gene lost 4 bases, with 14 bases spanning the gap. Looked up from germline, CDR1 is SQVTM and CDR2 is ANQGSEA. The CDR3 spans 13 residues. DNA of the CDR3: TGCAGCGTTATACAGGTACCCGCCACTGAAGCTTTCTTT. Translating it yields CSVIQVPATEAFF.

The chain carries TRBV13 and TRBJ2-7, with TRBD2 matching 8 bases. This CDR3 is built from 12 residues. The J segment lost 6 bases and the V segment lost 6 bases, leaving 4 bases of the junction unmatched. Germline V CDR1 and CDR2: PRHDT, FYEKMQ (reference sequence). CDR3 sequence: CASSGAGGEQYF. In nucleotides, the CDR3 is TGTGCCAGCAGTGGGGCGGGGGGCGAGCAGTACTTC.

This clone came up once. V and J are TRBV19 and TRBJ1-1, with D tentatively TRBD1 (6 bases). Germline V gene lookup returns CDR1 LNHDA and CDR2 SQIVND (reference sequence). Trimming left V 9 bases short and J 4 bases short, with 18 bases between. This CDR3 has 14 amino acids. CDR3 in amino acids: CASQGTRKGTEAFF. The CDR3 nucleotides read TGTGCCAGCCAGGGGACCCGCAAGGGCACTGAAGCTTTCTTT.

This chain connects TRBV19 to TRBJ1-6; 8 bases line up with TRBD1. Per germline, CDR1 LNHDA and CDR2 SQIVND (reference sequence). With 5 bases clipped from V and 9 bases from J, the junction kept 3 bases outside the gene matches. This CDR3 is built from 13 residues. In nucleotides, the CDR3 is TGTGCCAGTAGTGACAGGGGTGTTTCACCCCTCCACTTT. Translated: CASSDRGVSPLHF.

V is TRBV5-1 and J is TRBJ2-1; D is uncertain. V dropped 0 bases and J dropped 5 bases, with 6 bases sitting between them. The CDR3 sequence is 13 residues long. Germline CDR1 and CDR2: SGHRS and YFSETQ. The CDR3 protein is CASSLDANNEQFF. The CDR3 nucleotides are TGCGCCAGCAGCTTGGACGCAAACAATGAGCAGTTCTTC. The full variable domain, in which reference TRBV5-1 and TRBJ2-1 provide the parts outside the CDR3, is KAGVTQTPRYLIKTRGQQVTLSCSPISGHRSVSWYQQTPGQGLQFLFEYFSETQRNKGNFPGRFSGRQFSNSRSEMNVSTLELGDSALYLCASSLDANNEQFFGPGTRLTVL.

This chain joins TRBV7-9 and TRBJ2-1; D unresolved. The ends were cut back, 2 bases at V and 3 bases at J, with 14 bases in the middle. The CDR3 is 16 amino acids. From germline, CDR1 is SEHNR and CDR2 FQNEAQ (reference sequence). The chain's CDR3 is CASSLTETPLYNEQFF. The CDR3 coding sequence is TGTGCCAGCAGCTTAACCGAAACGCCCCTCTACAATGAGCAGTTCTTC.